The table lists the clone carrying this T cell receptor beta chain with many counts. Its antigen remains unknown. The data were obtained in a study of regulatory T cells in long-lasting Graves disease. General study points: TRBV28, TRBJ1-2 and TRBJ2-5 were favored in persistent disease. Persistent patients had a count of shared public clonotypes (about 2,500) that exceeded that of new patients (about 870).

The sample's time point: persistent/refractory GD, antithyroid drugs over 5 years with positive TRAb. From RNA extracted from PBMCs, the TCR library was made. Diagnosis followed American Thyroid Association guidelines for Graves' disease. Per germline, CDR1 DFQATT and CDR2 SNEGSKA (reference sequence). CDR3 length: 14 residues. The V and J ends lost 3 bases and 5 bases, in that order; junction bases with no gene match: 7. Investigators prepared the TCR beta libraries by applying iRepertoire HTBI primers and Arm-PCR of CDR3 regions. In the study's own analysis: The identification of 62 TRBV and 11 to 15 TRBJ segments was made across samples. TCRdb recomputed calls from the multiplex PCR reads with MiXCR, one row per CDR3 protein. These V and J calls derive from TCRdb rather than the authors' analysis. This sample has approximately 350,000 distinct CDR3 sequences, with about 23% found just once.

This receptor was obtained from a woman aged 40 to 49 with Graves disease. Sample: peripheral blood mononuclear cells (PBMCs), taken when the disease was refractory, from a patient treated with antithyroid drugs. The chain employs TRBV20-1 and TRBJ2-5; 9 nucleotides align to TRBD1. This CDR3 reads CSASPTGGWETQYF. Written as DNA, the CDR3 is TGCAGTGCTAGTCCCACAGGGGGCTGGGAGACCCAGTACTTC.